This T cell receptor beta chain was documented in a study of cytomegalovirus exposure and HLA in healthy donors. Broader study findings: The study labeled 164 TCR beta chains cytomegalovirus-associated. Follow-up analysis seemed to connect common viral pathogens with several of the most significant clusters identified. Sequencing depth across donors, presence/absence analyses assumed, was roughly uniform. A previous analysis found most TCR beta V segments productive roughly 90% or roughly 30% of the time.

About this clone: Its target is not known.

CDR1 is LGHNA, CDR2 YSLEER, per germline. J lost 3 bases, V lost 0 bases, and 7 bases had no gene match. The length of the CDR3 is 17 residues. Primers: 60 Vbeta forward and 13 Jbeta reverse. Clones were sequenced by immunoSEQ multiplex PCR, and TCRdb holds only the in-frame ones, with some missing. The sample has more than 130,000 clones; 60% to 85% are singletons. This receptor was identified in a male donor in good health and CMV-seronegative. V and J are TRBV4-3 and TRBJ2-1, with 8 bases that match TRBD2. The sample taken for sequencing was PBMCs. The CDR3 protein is CASSQDREGMGYNEQFF. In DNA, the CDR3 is TGCGCCAGCAGCCAAGATCGGGAGGGGATGGGCTACAATGAGCAGTTCTTC.